Sequencing of this T cell receptor (beta chain) was carried out in a study of T cell changes during pregnancy in multiple sclerosis. The V gene's germline CDR1 is LGHNA and CDR2 YNFKEQ. The V end lost 4 bases, the J end lost 1 base, and 14 bases lay between the germline ends. The CDR3 has 17 amino acids. Here immunoSEQ multiplex PCR was the method, and the copy in TCRdb shows in-frame clones only, minus some. This table has more than 25,000 clones, around 91% appearing once. This receptor was obtained from a female donor with multiple sclerosis, enrolled in a pregnancy study. The chain employs TRBV4-2 and TRBJ2-6; tentative D call: TRBD2 (7 bases). Sequenced here: CD8+ T cells from peripheral blood mononuclear cells, sampled after pregnancy. CDR3 amino acids: CASSPPGGTSGANVLTF. The CDR3 DNA reads TGTGCCAGCAGCCCCCCGGGGGGCACATCTGGGGCCAACGTCCTGACTTTC.